This T cell receptor (beta chain) was identified during a study of regulatory T cells in long-lasting Graves disease. The wider study: Patients with persistent Graves' disease had over 5 years of antithyroid drugs and persistent TSH receptor antibodies.

iRepertoire HTBI primers and Arm-PCR of CDR3 regions built TCR beta libraries. TCRdb reprocessed the multiplex PCR reads with MiXCR, giving one entry per CDR3 protein. Of about 470,000 distinct CDR3 sequences detected, roughly 20% appear once; the ten largest clones hold 7% to 10%. V was cut by 5 bases and J by 5 bases, with 19 bases left in between. Germline V lookup: CDR1 SNHLY, CDR2 FYNNEI. CDR3 length: 15 residues. Time point here: persistent/refractory GD, antithyroid drugs over 5 years with positive TRAb. RNA isolated from PBMCs was used to make the TCR library. The chain has TRBV2 and TRBJ2-7; a weak D match, TRBD1 (5 bases). This specimen was peripheral blood mononuclear cells (PBMCs), taken when the disease was refractory, from a patient treated with antithyroid drugs. The clonotype comes from a female donor with Graves disease. The CDR3 sequence: CASSRRQSQIHEQYF. The DNA for the CDR3 is TGTGCCAGCAGTCGAAGACAGTCCCAGATCCACGAGCAGTACTTC.